This T cell receptor beta chain was captured in a study of blood T cell repertoires in COVID-19 (dated by TCRdb to the early 2020s). For the wider study: Samples covering the acute and convalescent phases of COVID-19 were provided by collaborators in the United States, Italy and Spain. The samples were drawn from two sources: the first 160 participants of the ongoing ImmuneRACE study, and 950 to 1,500 subjects contributed by 6 global collaborators. Subjects who had been exposed to COVID-19, were actively infected with it, or had recovered from it provided the deeply sampled blood TCRbeta repertoires that made up the dataset. Where available, HLA class I and class II types were obtained from metadata supplied by the sample provider rather than from assay-based typing. The repertoires were released in a freely available public database intended as a resource for research on the immune response to SARS-CoV-2. The prospective study material was composed of cDNA or gDNA derived from T cells, B-cell-depleted T cells, or PBMCs. Nearly every sample came with metadata listing a de-identified subject ID, COVID-19 status, age in years and sex.

Each collaborating institution followed its own protocols to collect whole blood in K2EDTA tubes. For TCRbeta analysis, collaborator samples were shipped as frozen whole blood, as isolated PBMCs, or as DNA extracted from either sample type. Regarding this clone: It has no known antigen specificity. No base quality information exists; no much larger clone differs at one position.

General findings and caveats noted by the study authors: Clinical and demographic metadata were provided uncurated, with the amount varying by source and participant.

Compared with germline, V lacks 3 bases and J lacks 6 bases; bases without a gene match: 12. Its CDR3 holds 16 amino acids, cysteine through phenylalanine. The entry retains the CDR3 DNA only, 48 bases that are in frame from base 1. Via the germline V gene, CDR1 is SGHRS and CDR2 YFSETQ. TCRbeta CDR3 regions were amplified from genomic DNA by means of the immunoSEQ Assay, a bias-controlled multiplex PCR. From the authors' description of their analysis: The number of nucleated cells in each sample was estimated from the amplification of reference gene primers within the assay. Sequence reads were collapsed and filtered to measure the absolute abundance of every unique TCRbeta CDR3 rearrangement. Productive Simpson clonality was computed per sample as the square root of Simpson's diversity index over productive rearrangements. As stored in TCRdb, this immuneACCESS dataset retains in-frame rearrangements with V and J assigned. A fraction of the clones does not appear; measured against another copy, unresolved V genes explain less than half of the discrepancy, and the remainder lacks a known reason. V and J calls plus clone size are reproduced from that table; the DNA served to infer D and trimming. For this sample there are fewer than 250,000 clones; around 81% appear just once. The ten largest clonotypes hold roughly 6.4% of the sample.

The receptor was derived from a woman aged 60-75 years with active or convalescent COVID-19. Sequenced input: peripheral blood. The sequence is built from TRBV5-1 and TRBJ2-7, and TRBD1 aligns with 10 junction nucleotides. The DNA is as follows: TGCGCCAGCAGCTGGAACTCGGGACAGGGGACCCGCGAGCAGTACTTC. Translated, it reads CASSWNSGQGTREQYF. The reference TRBV5-1 and TRBJ2-7 proteins fill in what lies around the CDR3, so the full variable domain reads KAGVTQTPRYLIKTRGQQVTLSCSPISGHRSVSWYQQTPGQGLQFLFEYFSETQRNKGNFPGRFSGRQFSNSRSEMNVSTLELGDSALYLCASSWNSGQGTREQYFGPGTRLTVT.